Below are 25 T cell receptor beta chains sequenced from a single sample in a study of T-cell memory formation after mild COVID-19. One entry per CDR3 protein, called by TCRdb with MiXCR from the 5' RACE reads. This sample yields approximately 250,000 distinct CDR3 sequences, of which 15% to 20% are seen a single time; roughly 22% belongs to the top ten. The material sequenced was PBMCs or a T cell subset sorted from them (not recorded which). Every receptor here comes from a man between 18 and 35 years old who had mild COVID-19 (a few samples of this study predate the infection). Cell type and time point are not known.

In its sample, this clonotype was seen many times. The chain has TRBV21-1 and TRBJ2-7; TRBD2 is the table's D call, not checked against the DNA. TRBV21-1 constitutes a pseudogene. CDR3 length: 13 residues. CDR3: CASSKGGAYEQYV. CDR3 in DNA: TGTGCCAGCAGCAAAGGCGGGGCCTACGAGCAGTACGTC.

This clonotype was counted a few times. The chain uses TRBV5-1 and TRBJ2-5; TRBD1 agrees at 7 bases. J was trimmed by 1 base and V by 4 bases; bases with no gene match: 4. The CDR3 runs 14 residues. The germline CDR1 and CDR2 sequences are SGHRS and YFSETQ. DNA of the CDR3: TGCGCCAGCAGCATCCGGGACAGCCAAGAGACCCAGTACTTC. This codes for CASSIRDSQETQYF. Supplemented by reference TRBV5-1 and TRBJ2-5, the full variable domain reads KAGVTQTPRYLIKTRGQQVTLSCSPISGHRSVSWYQQTPGQGLQFLFEYFSETQRNKGNFPGRFSGRQFSNSRSEMNVSTLELGDSALYLCASSIRDSQETQYFGPGTRLLVL.

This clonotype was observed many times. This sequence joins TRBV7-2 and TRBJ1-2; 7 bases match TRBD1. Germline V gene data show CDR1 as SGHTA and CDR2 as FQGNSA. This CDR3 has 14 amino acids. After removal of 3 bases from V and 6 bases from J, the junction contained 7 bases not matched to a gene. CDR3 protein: CASSFGTVGHGYTF. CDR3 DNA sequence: TGTGCCAGCAGCTTCGGGACAGTGGGGCATGGCTACACCTTC.

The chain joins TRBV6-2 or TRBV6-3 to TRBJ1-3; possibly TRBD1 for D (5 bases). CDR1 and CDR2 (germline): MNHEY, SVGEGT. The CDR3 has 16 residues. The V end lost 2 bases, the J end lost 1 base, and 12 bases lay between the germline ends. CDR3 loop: CASSYRRGPSGNTIYF. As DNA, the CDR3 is TGTGCCAGCAGTTACCGGCGGGGACCTTCTGGAAACACCATATATTTT.

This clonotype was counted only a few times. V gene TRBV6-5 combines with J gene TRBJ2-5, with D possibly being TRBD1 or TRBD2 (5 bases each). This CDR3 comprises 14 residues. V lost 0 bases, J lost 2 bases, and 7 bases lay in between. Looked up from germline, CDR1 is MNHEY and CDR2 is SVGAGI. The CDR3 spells CASSYSGEQETQYF. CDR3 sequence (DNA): TGTGCCAGCAGTTACTCGGGGGAACAAGAGACCCAGTACTTC.

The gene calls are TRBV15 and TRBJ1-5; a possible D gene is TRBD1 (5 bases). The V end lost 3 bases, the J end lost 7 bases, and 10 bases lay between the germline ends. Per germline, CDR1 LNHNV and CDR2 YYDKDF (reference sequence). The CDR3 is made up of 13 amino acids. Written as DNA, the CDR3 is TGTGCCACCAGCAGGGGGGGGATCCAGCCCCAGCATTTT. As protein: CATSRGGIQPQHF.

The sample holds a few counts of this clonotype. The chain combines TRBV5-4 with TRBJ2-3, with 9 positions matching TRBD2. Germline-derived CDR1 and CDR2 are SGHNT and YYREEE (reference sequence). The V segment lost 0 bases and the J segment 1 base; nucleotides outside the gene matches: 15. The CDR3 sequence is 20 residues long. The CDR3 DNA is TGTGCCAGCAGCTTGGAAGGCGCTAGCGGGGACCGTGGGGGCACAGATACGCAGTATTTT. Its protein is CASSLEGASGDRGGTDTQYF.

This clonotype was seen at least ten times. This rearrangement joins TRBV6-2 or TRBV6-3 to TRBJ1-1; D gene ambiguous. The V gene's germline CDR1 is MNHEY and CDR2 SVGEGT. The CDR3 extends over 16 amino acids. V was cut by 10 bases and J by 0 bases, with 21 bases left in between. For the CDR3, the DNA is TGTGCCACCACGGCCCGGTTGGAGATCATGAACACTGAAGCTTTCTTT. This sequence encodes CATTARLEIMNTEAFF.

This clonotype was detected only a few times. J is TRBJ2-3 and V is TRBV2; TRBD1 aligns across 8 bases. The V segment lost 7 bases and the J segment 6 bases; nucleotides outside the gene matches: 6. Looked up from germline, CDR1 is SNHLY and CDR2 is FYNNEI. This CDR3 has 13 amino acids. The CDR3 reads CASNRGWGDTQYF. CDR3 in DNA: TGTGCCAGCAACAGGGGGTGGGGGGATACGCAGTATTTT. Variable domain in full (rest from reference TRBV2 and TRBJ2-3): EPEVTQTPSHQVTQMGQEVILRCVPISNHLYFYWYRQILGQKVEFLVSFYNNEISEKSEIFDDQFSVERPDGSNFTLKIRSTKLEDSAMYFCASNRGWGDTQYFGPGTRLTVL.

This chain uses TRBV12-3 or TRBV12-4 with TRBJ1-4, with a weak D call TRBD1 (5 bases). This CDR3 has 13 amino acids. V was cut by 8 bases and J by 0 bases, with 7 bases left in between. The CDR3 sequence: CASRDATNEKLFF. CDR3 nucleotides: TGTGCCAGCCGGGACGCAACTAATGAAAAACTGTTTTTT.

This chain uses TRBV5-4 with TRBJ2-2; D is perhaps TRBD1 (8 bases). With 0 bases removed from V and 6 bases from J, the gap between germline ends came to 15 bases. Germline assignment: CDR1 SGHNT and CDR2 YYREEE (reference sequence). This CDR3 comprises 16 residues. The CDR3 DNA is TGTGCCAGCAGCTTGGCAACAGGGGGGGTGGCCGGGGAGCTGTTTTTT. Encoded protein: CASSLATGGVAGELFF.

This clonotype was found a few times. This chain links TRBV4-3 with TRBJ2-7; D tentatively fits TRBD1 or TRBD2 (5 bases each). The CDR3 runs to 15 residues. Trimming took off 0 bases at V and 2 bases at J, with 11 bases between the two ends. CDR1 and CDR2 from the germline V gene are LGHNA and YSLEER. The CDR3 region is CASSQDRGDAYEQYF. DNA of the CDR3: TGCGCCAGCAGCCAAGATCGTGGGGACGCCTACGAGCAGTACTTC.

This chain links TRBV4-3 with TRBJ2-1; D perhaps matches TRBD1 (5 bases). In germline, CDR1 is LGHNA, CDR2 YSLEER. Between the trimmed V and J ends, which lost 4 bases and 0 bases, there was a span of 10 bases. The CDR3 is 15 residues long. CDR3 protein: CASSPGKSSYNEQFF. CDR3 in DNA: TGCGCCAGCAGCCCAGGGAAAAGCTCCTACAATGAGCAGTTCTTC.

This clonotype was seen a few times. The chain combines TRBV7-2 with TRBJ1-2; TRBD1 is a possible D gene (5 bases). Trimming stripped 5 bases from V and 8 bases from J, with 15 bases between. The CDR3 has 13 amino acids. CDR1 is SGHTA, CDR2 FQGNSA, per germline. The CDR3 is CASSATYRSGYTF. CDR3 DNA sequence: TGTGCCAGCAGCGCGACGTACAGGAGCGGCTACACCTTC.

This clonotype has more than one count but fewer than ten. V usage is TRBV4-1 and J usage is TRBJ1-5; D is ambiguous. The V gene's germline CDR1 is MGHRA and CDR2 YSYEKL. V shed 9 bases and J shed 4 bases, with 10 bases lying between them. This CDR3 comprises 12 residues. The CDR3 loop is CARTHRNQPQHF. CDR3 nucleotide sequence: TGCGCCAGGACCCACAGAAATCAGCCCCAGCATTTT.

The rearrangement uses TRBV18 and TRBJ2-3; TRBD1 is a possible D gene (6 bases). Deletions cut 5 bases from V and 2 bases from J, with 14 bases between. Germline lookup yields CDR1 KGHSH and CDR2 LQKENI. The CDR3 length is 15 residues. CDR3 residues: CASSIVQGSTDTQYF. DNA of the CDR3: TGTGCCAGCTCAATCGTACAGGGATCCACAGATACGCAGTATTTT.

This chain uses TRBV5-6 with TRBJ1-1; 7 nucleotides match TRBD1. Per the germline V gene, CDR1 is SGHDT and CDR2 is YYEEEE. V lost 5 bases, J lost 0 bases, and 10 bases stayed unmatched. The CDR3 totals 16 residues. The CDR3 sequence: CASSMTGRGLNTEAFF. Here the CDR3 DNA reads TGTGCCAGCAGTATGACAGGGAGGGGGTTGAACACTGAAGCTTTCTTT.

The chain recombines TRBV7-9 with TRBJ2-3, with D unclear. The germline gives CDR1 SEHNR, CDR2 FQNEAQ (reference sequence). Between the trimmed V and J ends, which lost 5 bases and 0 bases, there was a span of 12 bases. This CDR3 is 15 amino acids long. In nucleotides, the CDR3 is TGTGCCAGCAGCCCAAGGCAATCTAGCACAGATACGCAGTATTTT. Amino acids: CASSPRQSSTDTQYF.

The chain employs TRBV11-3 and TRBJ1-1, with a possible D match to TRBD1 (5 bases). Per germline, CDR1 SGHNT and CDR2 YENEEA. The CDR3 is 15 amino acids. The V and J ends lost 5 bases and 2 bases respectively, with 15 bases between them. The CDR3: CASSAEGRGNTEAFF. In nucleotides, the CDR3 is TGTGCCAGCAGCGCCGAGGGACGGGGAAACACTGAAGCTTTCTTT.

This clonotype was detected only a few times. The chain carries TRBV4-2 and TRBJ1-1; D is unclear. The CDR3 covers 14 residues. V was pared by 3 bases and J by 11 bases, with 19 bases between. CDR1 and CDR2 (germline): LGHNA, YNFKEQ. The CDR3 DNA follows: TGTGCCAGCAGCCACCCCACCTCCGGCTCGTCGGCTTTCTTT. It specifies CASSHPTSGSSAFF.

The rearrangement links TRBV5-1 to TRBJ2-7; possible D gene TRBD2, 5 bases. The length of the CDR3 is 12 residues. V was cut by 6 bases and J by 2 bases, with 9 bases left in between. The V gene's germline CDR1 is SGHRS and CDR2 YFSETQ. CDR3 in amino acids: CASTWEPYEQYV. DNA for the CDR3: TGCGCCAGCACGTGGGAGCCCTACGAGCAGTACGTC.

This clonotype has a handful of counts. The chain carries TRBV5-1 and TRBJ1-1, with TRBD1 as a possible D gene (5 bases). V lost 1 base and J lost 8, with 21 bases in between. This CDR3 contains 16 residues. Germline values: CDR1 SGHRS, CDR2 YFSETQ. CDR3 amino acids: CASSLRGAGRNSEAFF. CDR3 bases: TGCGCCAGCAGCTTGAGGGGTGCCGGTAGGAACTCGGAAGCTTTCTTT.

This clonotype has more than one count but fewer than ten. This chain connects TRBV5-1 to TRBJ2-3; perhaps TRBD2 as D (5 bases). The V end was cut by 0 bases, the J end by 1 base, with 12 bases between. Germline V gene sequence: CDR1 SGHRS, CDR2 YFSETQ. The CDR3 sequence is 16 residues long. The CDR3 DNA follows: TGCGCCAGCAGCTTGGCCGCCGGAGCGGGCACAGATACGCAGTATTTT. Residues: CASSLAAGAGTDTQYF.

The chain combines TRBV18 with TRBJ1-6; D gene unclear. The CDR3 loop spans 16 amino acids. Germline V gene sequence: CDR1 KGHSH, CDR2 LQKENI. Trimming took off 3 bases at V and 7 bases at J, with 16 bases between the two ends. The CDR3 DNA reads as TGTGCCAGCTCACCCACCCAGGAATTAGGCAATTCACCCCTCCACTTT. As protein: CASSPTQELGNSPLHF.

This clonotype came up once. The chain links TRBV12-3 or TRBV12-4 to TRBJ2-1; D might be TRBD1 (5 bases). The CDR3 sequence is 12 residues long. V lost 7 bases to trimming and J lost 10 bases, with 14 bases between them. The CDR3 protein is CASNQGLNEQFF. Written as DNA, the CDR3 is TGTGCCAGCAATCAGGGTTTAAACGAGCAGTTCTTC.